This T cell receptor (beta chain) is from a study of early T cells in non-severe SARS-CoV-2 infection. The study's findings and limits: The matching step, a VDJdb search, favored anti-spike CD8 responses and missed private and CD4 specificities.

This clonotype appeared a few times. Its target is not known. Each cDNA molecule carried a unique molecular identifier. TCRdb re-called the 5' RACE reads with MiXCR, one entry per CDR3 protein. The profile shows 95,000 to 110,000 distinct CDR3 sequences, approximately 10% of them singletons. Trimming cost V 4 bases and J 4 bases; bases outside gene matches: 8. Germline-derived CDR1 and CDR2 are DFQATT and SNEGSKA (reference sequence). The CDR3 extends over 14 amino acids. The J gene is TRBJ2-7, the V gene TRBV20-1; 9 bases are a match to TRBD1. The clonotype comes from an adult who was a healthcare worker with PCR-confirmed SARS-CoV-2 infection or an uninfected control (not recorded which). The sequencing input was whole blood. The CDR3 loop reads CSATKEGQGYEQYF. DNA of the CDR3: TGCAGTGCTACCAAAGAGGGACAGGGTTACGAGCAGTACTTC.